The next 29 T cell receptor beta chains were all read from a single sample in a study of blood T cell repertoires in COVID-19 (dated by TCRdb to 2020 to 2021). The method was the immunoSEQ multiplex PCR assay. TCRdb's version of the immuneACCESS table is confined to in-frame rearrangements and falls short of the full clone set. An unresolved V gene accounts for under half of the shortfall where checked; the remainder is of unknown origin. The sample includes 150,000 to 200,000 clones, with 86% observed a single time. The ten largest clones capture 9.5% to 12% of the sample. The sample consisted of peripheral blood. The receptors here all came from a woman aged 55-75 years with COVID-19, enrolled during active disease.

This rearrangement joins TRBV3-1 (or the pseudogene TRBV3-2) to TRBJ2-1, with D unclear. With 0 bases removed from V and 4 bases from J, the gap between germline ends came to 10 bases. CDR1 LGHDT and CDR2 YNNKEL come from the germline V gene (reference sequence). The CDR3 contains 15 residues. The CDR3 DNA reads TGTGCCAGCAGCCAAGATGCCCTGACTTACAATGAGCAGTTCTTC. Its protein product is CASSQDALTYNEQFF.

The chain couples TRBV4-3 to TRBJ2-3; 14 nucleotides line up with TRBD2. The V gene's germline CDR1 is LGHNA and CDR2 YSLEER. V dropped 0 bases and J dropped 4; count of bases not matched to a gene: 6. The CDR3 runs 18 residues. This CDR3 reads CASSQDSRLAGGSDTQYF. The CDR3 nucleotides read TGCGCCAGCAGCCAAGACTCTCGACTAGCGGGAGGGTCAGATACGCAGTATTTT.

This chain uses TRBV29-1 with TRBJ1-5; D may be TRBD1 (6 bases). CDR3 length: 14 residues. Germline V gene lookup returns CDR1 SQVTM and CDR2 ANQGSEA. Deletions cut 5 bases from V and 4 bases from J, with 15 bases between. CDR3 bases: TGCAGCGTTCAACTTACAGGGATAAATCAGCCCCAGCATTTT. Its translation: CSVQLTGINQPQHF.

This clone has a handful of counts. The chain joins TRBV4-2 to TRBJ1-2; 7 bases align to TRBD1. The CDR3 has 15 residues. The V gene's germline CDR1 is LGHNA and CDR2 YNFKEQ. The V gene end was trimmed by 0 bases and the J gene end by 8 bases; junction bases not matched to a gene: 9. CDR3 residues: CASSQDDRVVRGYTF. For the CDR3, the DNA is TGTGCCAGCAGCCAAGACGACAGGGTCGTTCGGGGCTACACCTTC.

This clone was seen only a few times. V usage is TRBV4-1 and J usage is TRBJ1-6; D is perhaps TRBD1 (5 bases). Germline CDR1 reads MGHRA; CDR2 reads YSYEKL. V lost 0 bases and J lost 0, with 15 bases in between. The CDR3 loop spans 19 amino acids. In DNA form, the CDR3 reads TGCGCCAGCAGCCAAGATTGGGCAGGGATCAGCTCCTATAATTCACCCCTCCACTTT. Translating gives CASSQDWAGISSYNSPLHF.

The genes are TRBV18 and TRBJ2-3; 11 nucleotides line up with TRBD1. V gave up 6 bases and J gave up 4 bases; unmatched junction bases: 3. The CDR3 runs to 14 residues. Per germline, CDR1 KGHSH and CDR2 LQKENI. Here the CDR3 DNA reads TGTGCCAGCTCCCTGGGACAGGGGGCAGATACGCAGTATTTT. Its translation: CASSLGQGADTQYF.

V is TRBV7-3 and J is TRBJ1-2; a possible D gene is TRBD1 (6 bases). Germline assignment: CDR1 SGHTA and CDR2 FQGTGA. V gave up 3 bases and J gave up 3 bases, with 14 bases separating them. This CDR3 comprises 15 residues. The CDR3 DNA follows: TGTGCCAGCAGCTTCCGGGGGGCGAAAGACTATGGCTACACCTTC. Translated, it gives CASSFRGAKDYGYTF.

V and J are TRBV18 and TRBJ1-1; the match to TRBD1 covers 8 bases. The CDR3 sequence is 16 residues long. V lost 2 bases, J lost 3 bases, and 8 bases stayed unmatched. Germline CDR1 is KGHSH and CDR2 is LQKENI. In nucleotides, the CDR3 is TGTGCCAGCTCACCAGGTACAGGGGGGGTGTACACTGAAGCTTTCTTT. It encodes CASSPGTGGVYTEAFF. Supplemented by reference TRBV18 and TRBJ1-1, the full variable domain reads NAGVMQNPRHLVRRRGQEARLRCSPMKGHSHVYWYRQLPEEGLKFMVYLQKENIIDESGMPKERFSAEFPKEGPSILRIQQVVRGDSAAYFCASSPGTGGVYTEAFFGQGTRLTVV.

The V call is TRBV7-2, the J call TRBJ2-5; TRBD2 agrees at 12 bases. Germline values: CDR1 SGHTA, CDR2 FQGNSA. Trimming cost V 3 bases and J 4 bases; bases outside gene matches: 0. The CDR3 covers 14 residues. The CDR3 spells CASSLTSGRETQYF. CDR3 in DNA: TGTGCCAGCAGCTTGACTAGCGGGAGAGAGACCCAGTACTTC.

The chain joins TRBV9 to TRBJ2-3; weak D call: TRBD2 (6 bases). V lost 2 bases to trimming and J lost 6 bases, with 13 bases between them. The CDR3 spans 14 residues. Germline V gene lookup returns CDR1 SGDLS and CDR2 YYNGEE. In nucleotides, the CDR3 is TGTGCCAGCAGCGTGGGACTGCTCGGCGATACGCAGTATTTT. This encodes CASSVGLLGDTQYF.

This clone was observed once. The chain links TRBV10-3 to TRBJ1-2; 7 nucleotides match TRBD1. Germline lookup yields CDR1 ENHRY and CDR2 SYGVKD. The V segment lost 8 bases and the J segment 4 bases; nucleotides outside the gene matches: 7. The CDR3 contains 13 residues. CDR3 coding DNA: TGTGCCATCGGGACAGTCGCGAGCTATGGCTACACCTTC. Encoded protein: CAIGTVASYGYTF.

J is TRBJ1-1 and V is TRBV6-2 or TRBV6-3; D ambiguous. The germline V gene encodes CDR1 MNHEY and CDR2 SVGEGT. V lost 4 bases to trimming and J lost 1 base, with 10 bases between them. The CDR3 consists of 14 residues. The CDR3 region has the DNA TGTGCCAGCAGTTTAGTTATCCCGAACACTGAAGCTTTCTTT. As protein: CASSLVIPNTEAFF.

The chain's CDR3 is CASSLGRGGPGELFF. CDR3 DNA sequence: TGTGCCAGCAGCTTAGGTCGCGGGGGGCCCGGGGAGCTGTTTTTT. J is TRBJ2-2 and V is TRBV11-2, with 8 positions matching TRBD2. With 1 base clipped from V and 6 bases from J, the junction kept 4 bases outside the gene matches. The CDR3 is made up of 15 amino acids. CDR1 and CDR2 from the germline V gene are SGHAT and FQNNGV.

This clone showed up just once. This chain connects TRBV4-3 to TRBJ2-1; D uncertain. V was shortened by 1 base and J by 4 bases, with 14 bases between the two germline ends. CDR3 size: 16 residues. Germline V gene sequence: CDR1 LGHNA, CDR2 YSLEER. The CDR3 region is CASSQGWSSPYNEQFF. The CDR3 DNA is TGCGCCAGCAGCCAAGGATGGAGCAGTCCGTACAATGAGCAGTTCTTC.

CDR3 nucleotide sequence: TGCGCCAGCAGCTTGCAGCCCGCCGAGGGGGCAGGGTACTTC. This translates into CASSLQPAEGAGYF. J is TRBJ2-4 and V is TRBV5-1; 7 bases are a match to TRBD1. V shed 1 base, J shed 15 bases, and the junction held 13 bases outside the gene matches. Germline V gene data show CDR1 as SGHRS and CDR2 as YFSETQ. The CDR3 length is 14 residues.

The rearrangement joins TRBV5-6 to TRBJ2-7; D gene ambiguous. The V gene's germline CDR1 is SGHDT and CDR2 YYEEEE. The germline V and J ends were trimmed by 0 bases and 4 bases, with 2 bases remaining between them. This CDR3 spans 11 amino acids. Here the CDR3 DNA reads TGTGCCAGCAGCTTGGCGTACGAGCAGTACTTC. As protein: CASSLAYEQYF.

This rearrangement joins TRBV11-1 to TRBJ2-5, with 9 bases fitting TRBD1. The CDR3 runs 14 residues. V shed 5 bases, J shed 5 bases, and the junction held 6 bases outside the gene matches. Germline CDR1 SGHAT, CDR2 FQDESV (reference sequence). The CDR3 DNA is TGTGCCAGCAGCCCTTGGGACAGGGAGGAGACCCAGTACTTC. It codes for CASSPWDREETQYF.

The rearrangement links TRBV3-1 (or the pseudogene TRBV3-2) to TRBJ2-7; no clear D. The V gene lost 0 bases and the J gene lost 4 bases, with 7 bases spanning the gap. CDR3 length: 13 amino acids. Per the germline V gene, CDR1 is LGHDT and CDR2 is YNNKEL (reference sequence). This CDR3 reads CASSQDRTYEQYF. The DNA for the CDR3 is TGTGCCAGCAGCCAAGATCGAACTTACGAGCAGTACTTC.

The chain recombines TRBV6-5 with TRBJ1-2; D remains unclear. The CDR3 contains 11 residues. Germline values: CDR1 MNHEY, CDR2 SVGAGI. Trimming shortened V by 5 bases and J by 7 bases, and 8 bases separated the two germline ends. CDR3 loop: CASSPGLGYTF. As DNA, the CDR3 is TGTGCCAGCAGTCCTGGACTTGGCTACACCTTC.

The V gene is TRBV30, the J gene TRBJ1-5; the D gene is possibly TRBD1 (5 bases). The CDR3 is 13 residues long. V lost 4 bases and J lost 2, with 9 bases in between. Germline CDR1 and CDR2: GTSNPN and SVGIG (reference sequence). The CDR3: CAWTGFGNQPQHF. The CDR3 DNA reads as TGTGCCTGGACAGGGTTTGGCAATCAGCCCCAGCATTTT.

CDR3 coding DNA: TGTGCCAGCAGCGTAGGCGGCGGGAGGGCCGAGGGTACGCAGTATTTT. Translating it yields CASSVGGGRAEGTQYF. This chain joins TRBV9 and TRBJ2-3; 9 bases fit TRBD2. Germline CDR1 SGDLS, CDR2 YYNGEE. Trimming cost V 0 bases and J 8 bases; bases outside gene matches: 10. CDR3 length: 16 residues.

V gene TRBV6-5 combines with J gene TRBJ1-1, with 8 bases matching TRBD1. Per the germline V gene, CDR1 is MNHEY and CDR2 is SVGAGI. The ends lost 2 bases at V and 5 bases at J; junction bases unmatched: 4. This CDR3 region has 14 residues. CDR3 in amino acids: CASSYNRGMTEAFF. CDR3 bases: TGTGCCAGCAGTTACAACAGGGGGATGACTGAAGCTTTCTTT.

The chain joins TRBV11-2 to TRBJ1-4; the D gene is possibly TRBD1 (5 bases). This CDR3 has 15 residues. V gave up 3 bases and J gave up 4 bases, with 12 bases separating them. Germline V gene data show CDR1 as SGHAT and CDR2 as FQNNGV. CDR3 sequence reads: CASSLSGLFNEKLFF. CDR3 DNA sequence: TGTGCCAGCAGCTTGTCAGGGCTATTTAATGAAAAACTGTTTTTT.

V usage is TRBV6-6 and J usage is TRBJ1-5; D not resolved. V was pared by 2 bases and J by 7 bases, with 12 bases between. CDR3 length: 14 residues. Per the germline V gene, CDR1 is MNHNY and CDR2 is SVGAGI (reference sequence). The CDR3 nucleotides are TGTGCCAGCAGTTACAGCGGGGAGCGCCAGCCCCAGCATTTT. As protein: CASSYSGERQPQHF.

The CDR3 loop reads CASSGPGGEQPQHF. The CDR3 DNA reads TGTGCCAGCAGTGGACCCGGGGGAGAACAGCCCCAGCATTTT. V gene TRBV2 combines with J gene TRBJ1-5, with D possibly TRBD1 on 5 matching bases. Germline V gives CDR1 SNHLY, CDR2 FYNNEI. The CDR3 is 14 residues long. V lost 4 bases to trimming and J lost 7 bases, with 14 bases between them.

The chain is built from TRBV5-6 and TRBJ2-5; tentative D call: TRBD2 (6 bases). V lost 2 bases, J lost 4 bases, and 18 bases lay in between. The CDR3 totals 16 residues. Germline CDR1 is SGHDT and CDR2 is YYEEEE. The CDR3 region is CASSFLFDQGGETQYF. The DNA of the CDR3 is TGTGCCAGCAGCTTTCTATTCGACCAGGGAGGAGAGACCCAGTACTTC.

The J gene is TRBJ2-3, the V gene TRBV5-4; D might be TRBD1 (5 bases). V lost 0 bases to trimming and J lost 4 bases, with 12 bases between them. Germline V lookup: CDR1 SGHNT, CDR2 YYREEE (reference sequence). The CDR3 is 15 amino acids. CDR3 amino acids: CASSLVAGKADTQYF. CDR3 DNA sequence: TGTGCCAGCAGCTTGGTGGCAGGGAAAGCAGATACGCAGTATTTT.

The J gene is TRBJ1-2, the V gene TRBV6-6; TRBD1 might be the D (6 bases). Germline-derived CDR1 and CDR2 are MNHNY and SVGAGI (reference sequence). The CDR3 totals 13 residues. V was shortened by 8 bases and J by 2 bases, with 12 bases between the two germline ends. The CDR3 protein is CASSGQGNYGYTF. Here the CDR3 DNA reads TGTGCCAGCTCTGGGCAGGGGAACTATGGCTACACCTTC.

Only a few counts were recorded for this clone. The chain recombines TRBV5-4 with TRBJ1-2; D unresolved. Trimming left V 0 bases short and J 0 bases short, with 15 bases between. CDR1 and CDR2 (germline): SGHNT, YYREEE (reference sequence). This CDR3 region has 17 residues. The CDR3 coding sequence is TGTGCCAGCAGCTTGGCCTCGCGGACTGAAACTAACTATGGCTACACCTTC. Encoded protein: CASSLASRTETNYGYTF.